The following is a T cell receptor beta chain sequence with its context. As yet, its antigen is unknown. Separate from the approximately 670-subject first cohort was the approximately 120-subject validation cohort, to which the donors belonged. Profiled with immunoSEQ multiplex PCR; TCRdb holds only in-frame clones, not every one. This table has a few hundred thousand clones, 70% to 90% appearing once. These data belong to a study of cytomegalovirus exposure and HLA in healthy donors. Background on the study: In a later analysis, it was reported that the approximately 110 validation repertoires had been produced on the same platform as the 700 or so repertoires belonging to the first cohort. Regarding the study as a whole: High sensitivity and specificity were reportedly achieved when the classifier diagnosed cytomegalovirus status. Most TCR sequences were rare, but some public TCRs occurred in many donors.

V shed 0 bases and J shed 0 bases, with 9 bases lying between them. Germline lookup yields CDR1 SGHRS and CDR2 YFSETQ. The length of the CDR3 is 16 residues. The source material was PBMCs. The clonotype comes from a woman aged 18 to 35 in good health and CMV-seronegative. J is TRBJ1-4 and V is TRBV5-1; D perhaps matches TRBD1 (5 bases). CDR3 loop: CASSLDSGATNEKLFF. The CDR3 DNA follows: TGCGCCAGCAGCTTGGATTCGGGGGCAACTAATGAAAAACTGTTTTTT.